The present entry profiles one TCR beta chain with its context. Profiled with immunoSEQ multiplex PCR; TCRdb holds only in-frame clones, not every one. This sample carries fewer than 300,000 clones, over 70% of them seen once, and the ten largest clones take about 1.4%. CDR1 and CDR2 (germline): SNHLY, FYNNEI. V trimming: 8 bases; J trimming: 5 bases; junction bases outside the gene matches: 6. This CDR3 has 12 residues. These data are taken from a study of blood T cell repertoires in COVID-19. The specimen was peripheral blood. The gene calls are TRBV2 and TRBJ2-7; 7 bases fit TRBD1. This clonotype was obtained from a woman aged 40 to 50 who had recovered from COVID-19. CDR3 DNA: TGTGCCAGCGGCCGCGACAGGGACGAGCAGTACTTC. Residues: CASGRDRDEQYF.